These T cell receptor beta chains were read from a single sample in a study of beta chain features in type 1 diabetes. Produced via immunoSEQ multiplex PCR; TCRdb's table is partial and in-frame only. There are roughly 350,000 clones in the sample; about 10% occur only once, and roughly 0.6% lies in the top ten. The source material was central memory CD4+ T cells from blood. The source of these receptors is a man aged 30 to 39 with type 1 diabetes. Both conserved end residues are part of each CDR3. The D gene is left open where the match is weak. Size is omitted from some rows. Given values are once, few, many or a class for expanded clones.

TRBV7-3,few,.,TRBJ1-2,TGTGCCAGCAGCTTTTCTGATCTAGGGAGCTACACCTTC,CASSFSDLGSYTF
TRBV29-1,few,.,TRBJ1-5,TGCAGCGGAGGCGGGGAAGCCGATCAGCCCCAGCATTTT,CSGGGEADQPQHF
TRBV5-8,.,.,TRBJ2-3,TGTGCCAGCAGATATCGTCCAGACGATACGCAGTATTTT,CASRYRPDDTQYF
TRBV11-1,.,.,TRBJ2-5,TGTGCCAGCAGCCCCAGGGGCGGCGAGCGGAAGACCCAGTACTTC,CASSPRGGERKTQYF
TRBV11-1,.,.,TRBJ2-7,TGTGCCAGCAGCCCCTTCGGCAGTTCCTACGAGCAGTACTTC,CASSPFGSSYEQYF
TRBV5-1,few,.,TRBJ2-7,TGCGCCAGCAGCTTGGGCTCTCATCCAAACTACGAGCAGTACTTC,CASSLGSHPNYEQYF
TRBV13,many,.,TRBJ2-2,TGTGCCAGCAGCACACAGGGGCGGAGGGACACCGGGGAGCTGTTTTTT,CASSTQGRRDTGELFF
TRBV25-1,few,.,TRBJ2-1,TGTGCCAGCAGTGCGCCTACGCTAGGAATCAACAATGAGCAGTTCTTC,CASSAPTLGINNEQFF
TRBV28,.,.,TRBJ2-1,TGTGCCAGCATCGGGACAAATGACAATGAGCAGTTCTTC,CASIGTNDNEQFF
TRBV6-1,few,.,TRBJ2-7,TGTGCCAGCAGTGAAGCGCTTCGGACCTACGAGCAGTACTTC,CASSEALRTYEQYF
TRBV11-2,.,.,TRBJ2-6,TGTGCCAGCAGCGTGACGGGGAGCTCTGGGGCCAACGTCCTGACTTTC,CASSVTGSSGANVLTF
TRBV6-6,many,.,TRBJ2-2,TGTGCCAGCAGTTACTCCAGGTTTGACACCGGGGAGCTGTTTTTT,CASSYSRFDTGELFF
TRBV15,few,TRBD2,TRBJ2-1,TGTGCCACCAGCAGAGATTTTGGCGGGGGGTCGAATGAGCAGTTCTTC,CATSRDFGGGSNEQFF
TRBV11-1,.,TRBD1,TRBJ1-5,TGTGCCAGCAGCACCGGGACAGGTCGAAATCAGCCCCAGCATTTT,CASSTGTGRNQPQHF
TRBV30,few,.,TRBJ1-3,TGTGCCTGTAAATCCCAGGGATCTGGAAACACCATATATTTT,CACKSQGSGNTIYF
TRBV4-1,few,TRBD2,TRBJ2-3,TGCGCCAGCAGCCCTTCACCGGGACTAGCAGGTCTAGATACGCAGTATTTT,CASSPSPGLAGLDTQYF
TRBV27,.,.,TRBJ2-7,TGTGCCAGCAGTTCCACCCTCTCAGGGGGACTCGAGCAGTACTTC,CASSSTLSGGLEQYF
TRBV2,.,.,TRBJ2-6,TGTGCCAGCAGTGAGGTTGGAGCCGGGGCCAACGTCCTGACTTTC,CASSEVGAGANVLTF
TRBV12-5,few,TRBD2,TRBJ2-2,TGTGCTAGTGGTTTGCCCCAAGGGAGCGGGAGGCGGACCGGGGAGCTGTTTTTT,CASGLPQGSGRRTGELFF
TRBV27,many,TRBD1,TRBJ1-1,TGTGCCAGCAGTTTCCAGGGGGCAGGAGTTGTATTCTTT,CASSFQGAGVVFF
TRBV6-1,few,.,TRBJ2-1,TGTGCCAGCAGTCCGAGGGCACAGGGTTCCCGAGAGCAGTTCTTC,CASSPRAQGSREQFF
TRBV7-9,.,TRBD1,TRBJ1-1,TGTGCCAGCAGGACAGGGGTAAATGAAGCTTTCTTT,CASRTGVNEAFF
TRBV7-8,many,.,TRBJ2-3,TGTGCCAGCAGCTTAGGTAGCACAGATACGCAGTATTTT,CASSLGSTDTQYF
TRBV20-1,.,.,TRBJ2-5,TGCAGTGCTCAGGCCCAAGGTACCCAGTACTTC,CSAQAQGTQYF
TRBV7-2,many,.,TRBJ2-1,TGTGCCAGCGGGAACAATGAGCAGTTCTTC,CASGNNEQFF
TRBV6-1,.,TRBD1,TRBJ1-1,TGTGCCAGCAGGGTACAGGGGTTCACTGAAGCTTTCTTT,CASRVQGFTEAFF
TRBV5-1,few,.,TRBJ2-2,TGCGCCAGCAGCCAAATTAGCGGCGGGGAGCTGTTTTTT,CASSQISGGELFF
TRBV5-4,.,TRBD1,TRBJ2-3,TGTGCCAGCAGCTTGGGTCTCGGCGGGGACAGGGAGGGCTATTTT,CASSLGLGGDREGYF
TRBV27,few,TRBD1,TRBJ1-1,TGTGCCAGCAGTTTATGGGGGACAGGGGAGATGAACACTGAAGCTTTCTTT,CASSLWGTGEMNTEAFF
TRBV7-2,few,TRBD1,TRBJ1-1,TGTGCCAGCAGCCCTGGGACAGTGCCACGATTCACTGAAGCTTTCTTT,CASSPGTVPRFTEAFF
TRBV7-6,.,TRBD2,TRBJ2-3,TGTGCCAGCAGCTCAGGACTAGCGGGAGGTGTAGATACGCAGTATTTT,CASSSGLAGGVDTQYF
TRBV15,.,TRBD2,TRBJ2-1,TGTGCCACCAGCAGAGATTTGCGGGAGAGTGAGCAGTTCTTC,CATSRDLRESEQFF
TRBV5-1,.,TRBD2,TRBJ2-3,TGCGCCAGCGGGCCAGTGAGCGGGAGGCTGAATACGCAGTATTTT,CASGPVSGRLNTQYF
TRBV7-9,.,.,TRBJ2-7,TGTGCCAGCAGGACTACCGGGGACGAGCAGTACTTC,CASRTTGDEQYF
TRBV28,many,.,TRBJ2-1,TGTGCCAGCAGTACAGGGACGGAATGGAGGCAGTTCTTC,CASSTGTEWRQFF